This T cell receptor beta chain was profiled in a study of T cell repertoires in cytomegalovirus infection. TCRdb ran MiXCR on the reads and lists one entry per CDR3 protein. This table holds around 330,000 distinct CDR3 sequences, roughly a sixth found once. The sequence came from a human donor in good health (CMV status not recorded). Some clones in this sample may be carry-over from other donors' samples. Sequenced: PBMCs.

The DNA for the CDR3 is TGTGCCAGCGGTAGGGGTCGGTCGGACACTGAAGCTTTCTTT. It codes for CASGRGRSDTEAFF. The chain recombines TRBV7-6 with TRBJ1-1; perhaps TRBD1 as D (5 bases). The CDR3 loop spans 14 amino acids. Germline CDR1 is SGHVS and CDR2 is FNYEAQ. The V and J ends lost 8 bases and 3 bases respectively, with 16 bases between them.